The source of this T cell receptor (beta chain) is a study of PD-L1 blockade in urothelial cancer. Time point: peripheral blood 6 weeks after treatment start. Data came from immunoSEQ multiplex PCR; TCRdb stores just in-frame clones and leaves some out. Here the sample spans some 51,000 clones, 88% being singletons. With 6 bases clipped from V and 6 bases from J, the junction kept 6 bases outside the gene matches. CDR1 and CDR2 (germline): SNHLY, FYNNEI. This CDR3 region has 15 residues. This clone has just one count. The sample consisted of PBMCs, taken around atezolizumab (anti-PD-L1) treatment. This TCR derives from a man in his sixties with urothelial cancer. The chain recombines TRBV2 with TRBJ2-1; 12 bases agree with TRBD2. CDR3 DNA: TGTGCCAGCAGGACGACTAGCGGGAGTCCCAATGAGCAGTTCTTC. It encodes CASRTTSGSPNEQFF.